The 28 T cell receptor beta chains reported below all come from one sample, sequenced in a study of blood T cells in healthy people across ages. A second PCR, run for roughly 7 to 11 cycles, used a sample-barcoded 5' primer plus a J-beta primer mix. TCRdb re-derived calls from the 5' RACE reads in MiXCR, one entry per CDR3 protein. Of about 780,000 distinct CDR3 sequences in the sample, approximately 24% were seen once. The sample was also reused in another study, on T cells of mothers and their children.

Source material: blood. Source of these receptors: a boy aged 5-17 years in good health.

Many counts were recorded for this clonotype. The V gene is TRBV7-6, the J gene TRBJ2-3; 8 bases match TRBD2. Per germline, CDR1 SGHVS and CDR2 FNYEAQ. The CDR3 sequence is 14 residues long. V shed 5 bases, J shed 4 bases, and the junction held 5 bases outside the gene matches. CDR3 sequence: CASSPGLAADTQYF. CDR3 DNA: TGTGCCAGCAGCCCCGGACTAGCAGCAGATACGCAGTATTTT.

This clonotype was detected only a few times. The V gene is TRBV15, the J gene TRBJ2-5, with TRBD1 matching over 9 bases. The CDR3 consists of 15 residues. CDR1 is LNHNV, CDR2 YYDKDF, per germline (reference sequence). Trimming removed 5 bases from V and 5 bases from J; junction bases left unmatched: 9. The CDR3 DNA reads TGTGCCACCAGCCCGCGCGACAGGGGGTCGGAGACCCAGTACTTC. Translated: CATSPRDRGSETQYF.

This clonotype was counted a few times. The J gene is TRBJ2-2, the V gene TRBV3-1; the D gene is possibly TRBD1 (6 bases). CDR3 length: 13 residues. V was trimmed by 3 bases and J by 7 bases, leaving 9 bases between them. Per the germline V gene, CDR1 is LGHDT and CDR2 is YNNKEL (reference sequence). The DNA of the CDR3 is TGTGCCAGCAGCCAGGGGACAAGCGGGGAGCTGTTTTTT. This sequence encodes CASSQGTSGELFF. Full variable domain (remainder filled in from reference TRBV3-1 and TRBJ2-2): DTAVSQTPKYLVTQMGNDKSIKCEQNLGHDTMYWYKQDSKKFLKIMFSYNNKELIINETVPNRFSPKSPDKAHLNLHINSLELGDSAVYFCASSQGTSGELFFGEGSRLTVL.

The chain couples TRBV4-1 to TRBJ2-1; 8 bases agree with TRBD1. V was pared by 4 bases and J by 4 bases, with 15 bases of the junction left unmatched. CDR1 is MGHRA, CDR2 YSYEKL, per germline. This CDR3 is built from 18 residues. The CDR3 region has the DNA TGCGCCAGCAGCCCCTCTCTCAGGGGGCCAACGAATTACAATGAGCAGTTCTTC. As protein: CASSPSLRGPTNYNEQFF.

The chain is built from TRBV29-1 and TRBJ2-5; 9 bases are shared with TRBD2. The CDR3 covers 14 residues. Germline V gene lookup returns CDR1 SQVTM and CDR2 ANQGSEA. V shed 7 bases, J shed 5 bases, and the junction held 11 bases outside the gene matches. CDR3 in amino acids: CSAELAGMGETQYF. In DNA, the CDR3 is TGCAGCGCGGAGCTAGCGGGAATGGGGGAGACCCAGTACTTC.

The rearrangement joins TRBV12-3 or TRBV12-4 to TRBJ1-2; a weak D match, TRBD1 (5 bases). Between the trimmed V and J ends, which lost 6 bases and 4 bases, there was a span of 12 bases. The CDR3 is 13 amino acids. CDR3 sequence (DNA): TGTGCCAGCAGGCCGGACACACCCTATGGCTACACCTTC. It codes for CASRPDTPYGYTF.

This clonotype was detected a few times. V usage is TRBV7-9 and J usage is TRBJ1-1, with 11 bases matching TRBD1. V lost 6 bases to trimming and J lost 3 bases; unmatched junction nucleotides: 12. Germline CDR1 SEHNR, CDR2 FQNEAQ (reference sequence). This CDR3 region has 17 residues. The CDR3, as DNA: TGTGCCAGCAGATATACCGGGACAGGGGGTGTCGACACTGAAGCTTTCTTT. Its protein product is CASRYTGTGGVDTEAFF.

Ten or more counts support this clonotype. The V gene is TRBV6-1, the J gene TRBJ2-7, with D unclear. This CDR3 has 11 residues. The germline gives CDR1 MNHNS, CDR2 SASEGT. The ends were cut back, 6 bases at V and 1 base at J, with 4 bases in the middle. This CDR3 reads CASRDSYEQYF. In nucleotides, the CDR3 is TGTGCCAGCAGGGATTCCTACGAGCAGTACTTC.

The table lists this clonotype with a few counts. The rearrangement uses TRBV30 and TRBJ2-7; TRBD2 might be the D (7 bases). With 0 bases removed from V and 5 bases from J, the gap between germline ends came to 11 bases. The CDR3 sequence is 13 residues long. Germline loops: CDR1 GTSNPN, CDR2 SVGIG (reference sequence). The DNA for the CDR3 is TGTGCCTGGAGTGTACGGGGGGCCCACGAGCAGTACTTC. Translating gives CAWSVRGAHEQYF.

This clonotype was observed at least ten times. The CDR3: CVAGDRQETQYF. The CDR3 DNA follows: TGTGTCGCGGGGGACCGACAAGAGACCCAGTACTTC. V gene TRBV10-3 combines with J gene TRBJ2-5, with 7 positions matching TRBD2. The V gene's germline CDR1 is ENHRY and CDR2 SYGVKD. The CDR3 loop spans 12 amino acids.

This clonotype was counted only a few times. This chain joins TRBV10-3 and TRBJ2-6, with 10 nucleotides matching TRBD1. Trimming cost V 9 bases and J 1 base; bases outside gene matches: 3. The CDR3 runs 15 residues. Looked up from germline, CDR1 is ENHRY and CDR2 is SYGVKD. CDR3 protein: CAIRTGGSGANVLTF. In DNA, the CDR3 is TGTGCCATTCGGACAGGGGGTTCTGGGGCCAACGTCCTGACTTTC.

The chain carries TRBV6-1 and TRBJ2-2; TRBD1 aligns across 9 bases. Trimming took 2 bases from V and 3 from J; bases not matched to a gene: 4. This CDR3 region has 16 residues. Germline-derived CDR1 and CDR2 are MNHNS and SASEGT. CDR3 sequence: CASSEWDRVDTGELFF. CDR3 coding DNA: TGTGCCAGCAGTGAATGGGACAGGGTGGACACCGGGGAGCTGTTTTTT.

A few counts support this clonotype. This chain links TRBV20-1 with TRBJ2-3; 10 positions agree with TRBD2. CDR3 length equals 15 residues. V lost 2 bases, J lost 9 bases, and 11 bases stayed unmatched. CDR1 DFQATT and CDR2 SNEGSKA come from the germline V gene (reference sequence). CDR3 sequence reads: CSARSLAGDLRTQYF. The CDR3 DNA reads TGCAGTGCTAGAAGTCTAGCGGGGGACCTCCGGACGCAGTATTTT.

This clonotype has ten or more counts. The CDR3 DNA sequence: TGTGCCAGCAGTTTGGCCGGGGCTGGAAACACCATATATTTT. This gives the protein CASSLAGAGNTIYF. The chain carries TRBV27 and TRBJ1-3, with D hard to call. The CDR3 is made up of 14 amino acids. Trimming stripped 3 bases from V and 2 bases from J, with 8 bases between. Germline V gene lookup returns CDR1 MNHEY and CDR2 SMNVEV (reference sequence).

The count of this clonotype is one. J is TRBJ2-2 and V is TRBV20-1; TRBD2 matches 9 bases. The V gene end was trimmed by 2 bases and the J gene end by 5 bases; junction bases not matched to a gene: 6. The CDR3 extends over 15 amino acids. Per the germline V gene, CDR1 is DFQATT and CDR2 is SNEGSKA (reference sequence). As DNA, the CDR3 is TGCAGTGCTAGAAATAGCGGGGGACGAACCGGGGAGCTGTTTTTT. This encodes CSARNSGGRTGELFF.

This clonotype was found a few times. The chain uses TRBV12-3 or TRBV12-4 and TRBJ2-3; D ambiguous. This CDR3 spans 12 amino acids. With 6 bases removed from V and 6 bases from J, the gap between germline ends came to 10 bases. The CDR3 coding sequence is TGTGCCAGCAGCCCGACCCTGGATACGCAGTATTTT. This gives the protein CASSPTLDTQYF.

This clonotype has just a few counts. V and J are TRBV10-3 and TRBJ1-3; the D gene is possibly TRBD1 (5 bases). Per the germline V gene, CDR1 is ENHRY and CDR2 is SYGVKD. The CDR3 runs to 12 residues. Trimming shortened V by 10 bases and J by 2 bases, and 9 bases separated the two germline ends. The CDR3 DNA is TGTGCCAGCCAGGGACCTGGAAACACCATATATTTT. This sequence encodes CASQGPGNTIYF.

The gene calls are TRBV20-1 and TRBJ2-1; 14 positions match TRBD2. Germline CDR1 and CDR2: DFQATT and SNEGSKA (reference sequence). The CDR3 runs to 18 residues. V trimming: 2 bases; J trimming: 0 bases; junction bases outside the gene matches: 6. Here the CDR3 reads CSARRTSGGLSSYNEQFF. CDR3 nucleotide sequence: TGCAGTGCTAGAAGGACTAGCGGGGGGTTGAGCTCCTACAATGAGCAGTTCTTC.

V and J are TRBV11-2 and TRBJ1-2; D remains ambiguous. Germline loops: CDR1 SGHAT, CDR2 FQNNGV. Deletions cut 0 bases from V and 4 bases from J, with 9 bases between. This CDR3 is 14 amino acids long. CDR3 sequence reads: CASSLEPELYGYTF. For the CDR3, the DNA is TGTGCCAGCAGCTTAGAGCCAGAGCTCTATGGCTACACCTTC.

This clonotype was seen a few times. The chain recombines TRBV15 with TRBJ2-3; 11 bases align to TRBD2. This CDR3 is 17 amino acids long. With V trimmed by 0 bases and J by 4 bases, 6 bases remained unmatched. CDR1 is LNHNV and CDR2 is YYDKDF in the germline V gene (reference sequence). Written as DNA, the CDR3 is TGTGCCACCAGCAGAGATCCCCTAGCGGGGGGTTCAGATACGCAGTATTTT. Amino acids: CATSRDPLAGGSDTQYF.

This clonotype has a handful of counts. V gene TRBV6-2 or TRBV6-3 combines with J gene TRBJ2-7; D is undetermined. The V end was cut by 2 bases, the J end by 12 bases, with 14 bases between. This CDR3 region has 12 residues. Germline V gene lookup returns CDR1 MNHEY and CDR2 SVGEGT. The CDR3 reads CASSYKGYGLYF. The CDR3 DNA reads TGTGCCAGCAGTTACAAAGGATATGGGTTGTACTTC.

This clonotype occurred a few times. This rearrangement joins TRBV15 to TRBJ1-4; D may be TRBD1 (6 bases). The germline CDR1 and CDR2 sequences are LNHNV and YYDKDF (reference sequence). Between the trimmed V and J ends, which lost 3 bases and 2 bases, there was a span of 16 bases. This CDR3 is 17 amino acids long. Here the CDR3 reads CATSRSRQGKTNEKLFF. CDR3 DNA: TGTGCCACCAGCAGGAGCCGTCAGGGGAAGACTAATGAAAAACTGTTTTTT.

The CDR3 region is CSARPTSGVINEQFF. CDR3 coding DNA: TGCAGTGCCCGCCCTACTAGCGGGGTCATCAATGAGCAGTTCTTC. The chain is built from TRBV20-1 and TRBJ2-1; TRBD2 matches 10 bases. The CDR3 has 15 amino acids. Losses at the gene ends were 6 bases for V and 6 bases for J; bases not matched to a gene: 11. Germline CDR1 reads DFQATT; CDR2 reads SNEGSKA (reference sequence).

This chain links TRBV20-1 with TRBJ1-5; 10 nucleotides match TRBD1. The CDR3 length is 16 residues. V was pared by 3 bases and J by 3 bases, with 8 bases of the junction left unmatched. CDR1 DFQATT and CDR2 SNEGSKA come from the germline V gene (reference sequence). The CDR3 protein is CSASAGTGAFNQPQHF. CDR3 DNA sequence: TGCAGTGCTAGCGCCGGGACAGGGGCTTTCAATCAGCCCCAGCATTTT.

This clonotype showed up just a few times. The chain recombines TRBV12-5 with TRBJ2-5; 8 nucleotides match TRBD1. V was pared by 0 bases and J by 2 bases, with 5 bases of the junction left unmatched. CDR1 LGHNT and CDR2 FRNRAP come from the germline V gene. CDR3 length: 16 amino acids. CDR3 amino acids: CASGLVRGTGQETQYF. The CDR3 DNA reads TGTGCTAGTGGTTTGGTACGGGGGACAGGTCAAGAGACCCAGTACTTC.

V is TRBV5-1 and J is TRBJ2-7; 9 bases line up with TRBD1. Germline V CDR1 and CDR2: SGHRS, YFSETQ. The CDR3 has 15 residues. J gave up 4 bases and V 0 bases, and 5 bases lay outside the gene matches. CDR3: CASSLETGGKYEQYF. The CDR3, as DNA: TGCGCCAGCAGCTTGGAGACAGGGGGTAAATACGAGCAGTACTTC. Complete variable domain (other parts from reference TRBV5-1 and TRBJ2-7): KAGVTQTPRYLIKTRGQQVTLSCSPISGHRSVSWYQQTPGQGLQFLFEYFSETQRNKGNFPGRFSGRQFSNSRSEMNVSTLELGDSALYLCASSLETGGKYEQYFGPGTRLTVT.

This clonotype showed up just a few times. V gene TRBV9 combines with J gene TRBJ2-1; 11 bases map to TRBD2. CDR1 and CDR2 (germline): SGDLS, YYNGEE. This CDR3 region has 16 residues. Losses at the gene ends were 4 bases for V and 10 bases for J; bases not matched to a gene: 13. The CDR3 is CASSSFSGGAIREQFF. In DNA, the CDR3 is TGTGCCAGCAGCTCGTTTAGCGGGGGGGCGATCAGGGAGCAGTTCTTC.

The gene calls are TRBV20-1 and TRBJ2-1, with 8 nucleotides matching TRBD2. Unmatched junction bases numbered 10, after V lost 3 bases and J lost 6 bases. Germline V gene data show CDR1 as DFQATT and CDR2 as SNEGSKA (reference sequence). CDR3 length: 15 amino acids. As DNA, the CDR3 is TGCAGTGCTAGTTCCGCGGGGGGATCAGGCAATGAGCAGTTCTTC. Its translation is CSASSAGGSGNEQFF.